This T cell receptor beta chain was sequenced for a study of blood T cell repertoires in COVID-19. Germline V gives CDR1 ENHRY, CDR2 SYGVKD. This CDR3 is 13 amino acids long. The V gene end was trimmed by 11 bases and the J gene end by 4 bases; junction bases not matched to a gene: 8. Generated by immunoSEQ multiplex PCR, the TCRdb table keeps only in-frame clones and is missing some. This table has about 140,000 clones, 80% appearing once. The chain has TRBV10-3 and TRBJ1-3; TRBD1 matches at 7 bases. The sequence derives from a woman aged 50 to 65 with acute or convalescent COVID-19. The sequenced material came from peripheral blood. CDR3 sequence reads: CAAIGTEGNTIYF. CDR3 DNA sequence: TGTGCCGCCATCGGGACAGAGGGAAACACCATATATTTT.